This T cell receptor beta chain is drawn from a study of CD8+ T cells in alopecia areata. Study-level results: Lesional tissue from the scalp (especially in alopecia totalis/universalis) showed higher clonality than normal scalp.

Using a FACSAria, the CD4+ and CD8+ T cells were sorted from the PBMCs. RNA was isolated and reverse transcribed to cDNA, the sequencing template. Generated by immunoSEQ multiplex PCR, the TCRdb table keeps only in-frame clones and is missing some. This sample has over 100,000 clones; around 49% occur once, and the top ten carry over 15%. The CDR3 runs 16 residues. With V trimmed by 4 bases and J by 7 bases, 8 bases remained unmatched. Germline values: CDR1 MGHRA, CDR2 YSYEKL. Worth noting for this clone: The target antigen is unknown.

Source: CD8+ T cells sorted from blood, taken at week 0. The chain is built from TRBV4-1 and TRBJ1-6; TRBD1 matches at 9 bases. The receptor was isolated from a human donor with alopecia areata. CDR3: CASSPGPGQGNSPLHF. The CDR3 nucleotides are TGCGCCAGCAGCCCCGGCCCGGGACAGGGAAATTCACCCCTCCACTTT.